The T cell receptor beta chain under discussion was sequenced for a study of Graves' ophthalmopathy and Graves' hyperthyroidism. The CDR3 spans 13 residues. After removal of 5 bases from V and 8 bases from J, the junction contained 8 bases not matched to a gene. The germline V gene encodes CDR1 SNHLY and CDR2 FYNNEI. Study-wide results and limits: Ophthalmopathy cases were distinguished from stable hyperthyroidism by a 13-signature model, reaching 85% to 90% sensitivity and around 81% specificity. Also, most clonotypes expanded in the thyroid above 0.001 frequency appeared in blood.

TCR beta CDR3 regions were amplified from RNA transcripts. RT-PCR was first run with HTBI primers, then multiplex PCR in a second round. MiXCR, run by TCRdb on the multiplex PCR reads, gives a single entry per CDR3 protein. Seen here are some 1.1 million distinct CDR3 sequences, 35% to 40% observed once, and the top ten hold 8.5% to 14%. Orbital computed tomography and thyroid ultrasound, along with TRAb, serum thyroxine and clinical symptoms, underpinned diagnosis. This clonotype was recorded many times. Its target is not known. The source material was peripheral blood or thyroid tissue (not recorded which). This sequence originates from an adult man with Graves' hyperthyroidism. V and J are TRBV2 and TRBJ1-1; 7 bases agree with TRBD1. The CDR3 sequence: CASSYSFRGEAFF. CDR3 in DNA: TGTGCCAGCAGTTATTCTTTCAGGGGGGAAGCTTTCTTT.